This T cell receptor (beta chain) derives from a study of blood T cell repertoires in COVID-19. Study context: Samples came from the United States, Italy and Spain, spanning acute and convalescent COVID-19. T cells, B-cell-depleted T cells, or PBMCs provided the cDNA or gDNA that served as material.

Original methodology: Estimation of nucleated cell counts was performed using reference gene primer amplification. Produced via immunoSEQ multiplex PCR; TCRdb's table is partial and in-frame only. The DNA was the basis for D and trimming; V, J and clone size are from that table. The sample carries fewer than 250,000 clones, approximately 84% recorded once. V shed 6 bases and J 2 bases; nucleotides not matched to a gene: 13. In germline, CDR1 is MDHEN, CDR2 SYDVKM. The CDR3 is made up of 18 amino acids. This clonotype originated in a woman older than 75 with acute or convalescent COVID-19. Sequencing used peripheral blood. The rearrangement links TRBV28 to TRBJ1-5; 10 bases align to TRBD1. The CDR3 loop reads CASRSRQGAFGRNQPQHF. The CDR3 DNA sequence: TGTGCCAGCAGGAGTAGACAGGGGGCGTTTGGTCGCAATCAGCCCCAGCATTTT.